This T cell receptor beta chain was documented in a study of tumor-infiltrating lymphocytes in primary liver carcinoma. On this clonotype: Relative to the germline gene, one junction end is altered; a read error may explain this.

A constant-region primer primed TCR beta cDNA synthesis from roughly 500 ng of total RNA. Researchers made the TCR beta libraries by running three nested multiplex PCR rounds with slightly modified ARM-PCR. TCRdb used MiXCR to reprocess the multiplex PCR reads, holding one entry per CDR3 protein. The sample records about 64,000 distinct CDR3 sequences, over 60% being singletons. Without any cell sorting, roughly 20-32 mg of bulk tissue yielded co-extracted RNA and DNA. What was sequenced was liver tumor tissue from sampling region 4. The subset here: tumor region T4, right-lateral pole. This TCR was sampled from a man aged 40-49 years with primary liver carcinoma and hepatitis B virus infection.

The CDR3, as DNA: TGTACCAGCAGTGTGACAGGGGGGCGCGAGCAGAACTTC. It is translated as CTSSVTGGREQNF. V gene TRBV6-1 combines with J gene TRBJ2-7; 9 bases match TRBD1. CDR3 length: 13 amino acids. Germline-derived CDR1 and CDR2 are MNHNS and SASEGT.